The T cell receptor (beta chain) described here comes from a study of blood T cell repertoires in COVID-19. Whole-study context: Acute-phase and convalescent COVID-19 samples originated in the United States, Italy and Spain. PBMCs, B-cell-depleted T cells, or T cells were the source of the cDNA or gDNA that made up the material.

Original methodology: Quantification of nucleated cells was approximated via reference gene primer amplification. This table comes from immunoSEQ multiplex PCR, and its TCRdb copy is limited to in-frame clones, with some not included. V, J and clone size reflect that table, while D and trimming were determined from the DNA. The sample lists tens of thousands of clones; 85% to 90% were seen once. This CDR3 region has 15 residues. The V gene end was trimmed by 6 bases and the J gene end by 0 bases; junction bases not matched to a gene: 6. Germline V gene lookup returns CDR1 SNHLY and CDR2 FYNNEI. The gene calls are TRBV2 and TRBJ2-7; TRBD1 agrees at 9 bases. The receptor was derived from a human donor in a cohort sampled during active COVID-19. Sequences were obtained from peripheral blood. The CDR3 DNA is TGTGCCAGCAGGGCAGGGACAGGGCACTCCTACGAGCAGTACTTC. It is translated as CASRAGTGHSYEQYF.